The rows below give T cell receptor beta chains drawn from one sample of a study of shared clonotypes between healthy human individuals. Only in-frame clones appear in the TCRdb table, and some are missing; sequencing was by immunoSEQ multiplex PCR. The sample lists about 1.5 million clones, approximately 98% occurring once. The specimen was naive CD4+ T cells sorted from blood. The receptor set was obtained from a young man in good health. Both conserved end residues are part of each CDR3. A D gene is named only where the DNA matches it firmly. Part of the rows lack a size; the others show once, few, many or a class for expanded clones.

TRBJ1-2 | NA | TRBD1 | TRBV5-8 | TGTGCCAGCAGTTGGGGGACAGGGTCTGGCTACACCTTC | CASSWGTGSGYTF
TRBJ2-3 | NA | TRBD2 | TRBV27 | TGTGCCAGCAGTTTTTATCAGGCTAGCGGTTCGGCAGATACGCAGTATTTT | CASSFYQASGSADTQYF
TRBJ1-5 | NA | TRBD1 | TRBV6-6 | TGTGCCAGCAGTTACTCACAGGGGTTTAATCAGCCCCAGCATTTT | CASSYSQGFNQPQHF
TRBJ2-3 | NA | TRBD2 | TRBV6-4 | TGTGCCAGCAAGACTAGCGGTAGCACAGATACGCAGTATTTT | CASKTSGSTDTQYF
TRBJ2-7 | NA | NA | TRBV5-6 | TGTGCCAGCAGCTTGAACGGGGGCTACAAGATCCTAAACTACGAGCAGTACTTC | CASSLNGGYKILNYEQYF
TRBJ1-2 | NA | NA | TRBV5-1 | TGCGCCAGCAGACTTTCTGAAGATGGCTACACCTTC | CASRLSEDGYTF
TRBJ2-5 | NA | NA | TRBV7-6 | TGTGCCAGCAGCCAGGGACACCCGGGGGAGACCCAGTACTTC | CASSQGHPGETQYF
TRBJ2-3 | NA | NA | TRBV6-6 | TGTGCCAGCAGTTACAATCTAGAGGGTCGCGCAGATACGCAGTATTTT | CASSYNLEGRADTQYF
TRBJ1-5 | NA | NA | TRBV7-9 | TGTGCCAGCAGCCCAGGGGTTTCCAGCAATCAGCCCCAGCATTTT | CASSPGVSSNQPQHF
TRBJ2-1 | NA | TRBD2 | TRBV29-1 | TGCAGCGTTGATCCCCGGACTAGCGGTTACTACAATGAGCAGTTCTTC | CSVDPRTSGYYNEQFF
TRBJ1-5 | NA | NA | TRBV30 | TGTGCCTGGAGTTTCTCGTCGATCAACCAGCCCCAGCATTTT | CAWSFSSINQPQHF
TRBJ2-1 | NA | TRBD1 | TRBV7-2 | TGTGCCAGCAGCTTAGACAGGGGTAGTTTTGATGAGCAGTTCTTC | CASSLDRGSFDEQFF
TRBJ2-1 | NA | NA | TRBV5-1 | TGCGCCAGCAGCCAAGATTTTGTACGCGGAGATGAGCAGTTCTTC | CASSQDFVRGDEQFF
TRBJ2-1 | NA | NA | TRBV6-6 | TGTGCCAGCAGTTACACGTCCGGACACAATGAGCAGTTCTTC | CASSYTSGHNEQFF
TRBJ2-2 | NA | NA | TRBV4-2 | TGTGCCAGCAGCCGTAATCCGAACACCGGGGAGCTGTTTTTT | CASSRNPNTGELFF
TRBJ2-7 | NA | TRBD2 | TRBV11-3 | TGTGCCAGCAGCTTTAGCGGGAACTCCTACGAGCAGTACTTC | CASSFSGNSYEQYF
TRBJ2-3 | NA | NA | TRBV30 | TGTGCCTGGAGTGTACTCCCCACAGATACGCAGTATTTT | CAWSVLPTDTQYF
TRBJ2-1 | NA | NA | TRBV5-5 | TGTGCCAGCAGCACCATAGACTCGCCCGGCAGTGAGCAGTTCTTC | CASSTIDSPGSEQFF
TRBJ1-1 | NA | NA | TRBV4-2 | TGTGCCAGCAGCCCAAAGAAGGACACTGAAGCTTTCTTT | CASSPKKDTEAFF
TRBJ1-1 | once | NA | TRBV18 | TGTGCCAGCTCACCGCAGGGTACTGAAGCTTTCTTT | CASSPQGTEAFF
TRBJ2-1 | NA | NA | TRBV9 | TGTGCCAGCAGCCCGACCGGGACAACGGATGAGCAGTTCTTC | CASSPTGTTDEQFF
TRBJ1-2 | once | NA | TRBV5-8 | TGTGCCAGCAGCTTTTATTTGGAACAGTATTATGGCTACACCTTC | CASSFYLEQYYGYTF
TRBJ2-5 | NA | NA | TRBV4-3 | TGCGCCAGCAGCCAAGAATCGACCCACGGCTCCCAAGAGACCCAGTACTTC | CASSQESTHGSQETQYF
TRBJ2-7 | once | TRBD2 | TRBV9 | TGTGCCAGCAGCCTAAATTCCGGGACTACGATGAACGAGCAGTACTTC | CASSLNSGTTMNEQYF
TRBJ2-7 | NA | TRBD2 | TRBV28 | TGTGCCAGCAGTCTCGCAGGACTAGCGGGAGATCACGAGCAGTACTTC | CASSLAGLAGDHEQYF
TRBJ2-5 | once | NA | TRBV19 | TGTGCCAGTAGCGACGACCCCGGGTCTCAAGAGACCCAGTACTTC | CASSDDPGSQETQYF
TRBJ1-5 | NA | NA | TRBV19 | TGTGCCAGTACTGGAGTCGGCAATCAGCCCCAGCATTTT | CASTGVGNQPQHF
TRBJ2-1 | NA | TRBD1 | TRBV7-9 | TGTGCCAGCGGCCCCGGGACAGGCTACAATGAGCAGTTCTTC | CASGPGTGYNEQFF
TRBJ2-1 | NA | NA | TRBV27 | TGTGCCAGCATCCCGGACTCCGGAGGGTATTACAATGAGCAGTTCTTC | CASIPDSGGYYNEQFF
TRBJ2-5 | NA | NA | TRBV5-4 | TGTGCCAGCAGCCTCCAGGCAGGTCGCCAAGAGACCCAGTACTTC | CASSLQAGRQETQYF
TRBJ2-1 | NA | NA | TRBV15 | TGTGCCACCAGCAGAGATCCCCCAGGAAACAATGAGCAGTTCTTC | CATSRDPPGNNEQFF
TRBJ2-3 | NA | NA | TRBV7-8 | TGTGCCAGCAGCTTAGCGGCAGATACGCAGTATTTT | CASSLAADTQYF
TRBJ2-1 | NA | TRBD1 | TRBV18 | TGTGCCAGCTCACCACTGGACAGGGGGCGCAATGAGCAGTTCTTC | CASSPLDRGRNEQFF
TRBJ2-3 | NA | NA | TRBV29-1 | TGCAGCGTTGGACCGGGGTTCTCCGGCACAGATACGCAGTATTTT | CSVGPGFSGTDTQYF
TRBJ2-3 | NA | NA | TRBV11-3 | TGTGCCAGCCGTTCTGGAGGGACAGATACGCAGTATTTT | CASRSGGTDTQYF
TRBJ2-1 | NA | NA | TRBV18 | TGTGCCAGCTCACCCATCCGGGACGACCTCTACAATGAGCAGTTCTTC | CASSPIRDDLYNEQFF
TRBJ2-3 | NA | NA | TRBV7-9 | TGTGCCAGCAGCTTCGCAGGGGCAGATACGCAGTATTTT | CASSFAGADTQYF
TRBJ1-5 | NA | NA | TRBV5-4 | TGTGCCAGCAGCTTGCGTGGGAGCAATCAGCCCCAGCATTTT | CASSLRGSNQPQHF
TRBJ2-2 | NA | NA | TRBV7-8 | TGTGCCAGCAGCTTAGCGGGAGTTGCCACCGGGGAGCTGTTTTTT | CASSLAGVATGELFF
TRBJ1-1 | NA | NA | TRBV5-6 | TGTGCCAGCAGCTTCACGAACACTGAAGCTTTCTTT | CASSFTNTEAFF
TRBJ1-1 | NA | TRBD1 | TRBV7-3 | TGTGCCAGCAGCTCCCAGGGGGCGGGCACTGAAGCTTTCTTT | CASSSQGAGTEAFF
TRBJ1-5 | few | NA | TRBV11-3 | TGTGCCAGGGGGGGAAGGTTTCCCCAGCATTTT | CARGGRFPQHF